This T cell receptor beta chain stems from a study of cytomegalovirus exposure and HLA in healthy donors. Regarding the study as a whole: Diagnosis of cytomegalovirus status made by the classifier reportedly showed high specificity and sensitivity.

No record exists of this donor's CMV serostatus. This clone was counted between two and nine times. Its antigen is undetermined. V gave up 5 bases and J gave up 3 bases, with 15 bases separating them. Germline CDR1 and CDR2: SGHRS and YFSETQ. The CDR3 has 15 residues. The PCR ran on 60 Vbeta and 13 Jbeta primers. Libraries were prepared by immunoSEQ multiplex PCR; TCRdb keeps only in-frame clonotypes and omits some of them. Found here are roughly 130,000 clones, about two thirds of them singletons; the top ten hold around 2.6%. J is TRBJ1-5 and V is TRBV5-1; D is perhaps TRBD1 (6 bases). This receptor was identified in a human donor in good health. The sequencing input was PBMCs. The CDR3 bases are TGCGCCAGCAGTCCGAGGGGGACGTCCAATCAGCCCCAGCATTTT. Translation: CASSPRGTSNQPQHF. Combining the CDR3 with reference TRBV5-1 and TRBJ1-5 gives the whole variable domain KAGVTQTPRYLIKTRGQQVTLSCSPISGHRSVSWYQQTPGQGLQFLFEYFSETQRNKGNFPGRFSGRQFSNSRSEMNVSTLELGDSALYLCASSPRGTSNQPQHFGDGTRLSIL.